Listed below are T cell receptor beta chains from one sample, sequenced in a study of blood T cell repertoires in COVID-19. Here immunoSEQ multiplex PCR was the method, and the copy in TCRdb shows in-frame clones only, minus some. The table lists about 140,000 clones, 79% of them singletons. Source material: peripheral blood. These receptors were taken from a man aged 55 to 70 with acute or convalescent COVID-19. The CDR3 runs from the conserved cysteine through the conserved F or W. Fields, in order: V gene, clone size, J gene, D gene, CDR3 DNA, CDR3 protein. A D gene is named only where the DNA matches it firmly. Size is stated for part of the rows, as once, few or many counts, or as a class when the clone is expanded.

V: TRBV2
size: .
J: TRBJ2-1
D: TRBD2
DNA: TGTGCCATCCAGCGGGAGCGGGGCAATGAGCAGTTCTTC
CDR3: CAIQRERGNEQFF

V: TRBV3-1/TRBV3-2
size: once
J: TRBJ2-5
D: TRBD2
DNA: TGTGCCAGCAGCCAAGATCTCCCTAGCGGGAACTGCTACTTC
CDR3: CASSQDLPSGNCYF

V: TRBV30
size: .
J: TRBJ1-2
D: TRBD1
DNA: TGTGCCTGGAGTGGCGGACAGGGAAACTATGGCTACACCTTC
CDR3: CAWSGGQGNYGYTF

V: TRBV14
size: few
J: TRBJ1-2
D: TRBD1
DNA: TGTGCCAGCAGGCGGACAGGTACTGGCTACACCTTC
CDR3: CASRRTGTGYTF

V: TRBV5-6
size: once
J: TRBJ1-1
D: .
DNA: TGTGCCAGCACCGTCGGGAGCTATCCCTTGGGAGCTTTCTTT
CDR3: CASTVGSYPLGAFF

V: TRBV19
size: .
J: TRBJ2-3
D: TRBD2
DNA: TGTGCCAGTAGTATCAGCGGGGCGGGCACAGATACGCAGTATTTT
CDR3: CASSISGAGTDTQYF

V: TRBV24-1
size: .
J: TRBJ1-2
D: .
DNA: TGTGCCACCAGTGATCCCAGGGGTTGGGGCTACACCTTC
CDR3: CATSDPRGWGYTF

V: TRBV3-1/TRBV3-2
size: .
J: TRBJ1-5
D: .
DNA: TGTGCCAGCAGCCAAGTTGGAGTCTCCCAGCCCCAGCATTTT
CDR3: CASSQVGVSQPQHF

V: TRBV6-5
size: .
J: TRBJ1-2
D: .
DNA: TGTGCCAGCAGACAGAACTATGGCTACACCTTC
CDR3: CASRQNYGYTF

V: TRBV5-1
size: .
J: TRBJ2-4
D: TRBD1
DNA: TGCGCCAGCAGCTTCTCCGGGACAGGGGAAGCAAACATTCAGTACTTC
CDR3: CASSFSGTGEANIQYF

V: TRBV3-1/TRBV3-2
size: .
J: TRBJ1-4
D: .
DNA: TGTGCCAGCAGCCAAAGTACAGGTACCAATGAAAAACTGTTTTTT
CDR3: CASSQSTGTNEKLFF

V: TRBV10-3
size: once
J: TRBJ2-7
D: .
DNA: TGTGCCATCCGGGACTTCTCCTCCTACGAGCAGTACTTC
CDR3: CAIRDFSSYEQYF

V: TRBV27
size: .
J: TRBJ1-3
D: .
DNA: TGTGCCAGCAGTTTAGGAAGGGGCAGAAGAAACACCATATATTTT
CDR3: CASSLGRGRRNTIYF

V: TRBV5-6
size: once
J: TRBJ1-1
D: .
DNA: TGTGCCAGCAGCTTGGCGAGGAAGTACACTGAAGCTTTCTTT
CDR3: CASSLARKYTEAFF

V: TRBV15
size: .
J: TRBJ2-2
D: .
DNA: TGTGCCACCAGCAGAGGAGGGGGGGCCGGGGAGCTGTTTTTT
CDR3: CATSRGGGAGELFF

V: TRBV5-4
size: .
J: TRBJ2-7
D: TRBD1
DNA: TGTGCCAGCGGGCAGGGACAGCGATCGCGGGAGCAGTACTTC
CDR3: CASGQGQRSREQYF

V: TRBV28
size: .
J: TRBJ2-3
D: .
DNA: TGTGCCAGCAGTTTGGTTAGCACCAGCACAGATACGCAGTATTTT
CDR3: CASSLVSTSTDTQYF

V: TRBV28
size: .
J: TRBJ1-2
D: TRBD1
DNA: TGTGCCAGCAGGCCCGAACAGGGGGCCGGCTATGGCTACACCTTC
CDR3: CASRPEQGAGYGYTF

V: TRBV5-5
size: .
J: TRBJ2-5
D: TRBD1
DNA: TGTGCCAGCAGTTTACAGGGGAGCCTGTACCAAGAGACCCAGTACTTC
CDR3: CASSLQGSLYQETQYF

V: TRBV29-1
size: .
J: TRBJ1-1
D: TRBD1
DNA: TGCAGCGCCGCCTCGACAGGGGAAGCTTTCTTT
CDR3: CSAASTGEAFF

V: TRBV18
size: .
J: TRBJ2-2
D: .
DNA: TGTGCCAGCTCACCCCGCCCGGGGGGCCCAACCACCGGGGAGCTGTTTTTT
CDR3: CASSPRPGGPTTGELFF

V: TRBV19
size: .
J: TRBJ2-7
D: .
DNA: TGTGCCAGTAGTCTACAGCAAGCCTACGAGCAGTACTTC
CDR3: CASSLQQAYEQYF

V: TRBV6-6
size: .
J: TRBJ1-5
D: .
DNA: TGTGCCAGCAGTTCACAGGGTTATCAGCCCCAGCATTTT
CDR3: CASSSQGYQPQHF

V: TRBV4-2
size: .
J: TRBJ1-3
D: .
DNA: TGTGCCAGCAGCCAAGCCACAGGTTTAGGAAACACCATATATTTT
CDR3: CASSQATGLGNTIYF

V: TRBV29-1
size: .
J: TRBJ1-5
D: TRBD1
DNA: TGCAGCGTAGGAACAGGGGGCAATCAGCCCCAGCATTTT
CDR3: CSVGTGGNQPQHF

V: TRBV5-1
size: few
J: TRBJ1-2
D: TRBD1
DNA: TGCGCCAGCAGCCGCGAACCCGGGACAGGGCTTATCTATGGCTACACCTTC
CDR3: CASSREPGTGLIYGYTF

V: TRBV9
size: once
J: TRBJ2-1
D: .
DNA: TGTGCCAGCAGCGCCCAGGGCGGTTCCTACAATGAGCAGTTCTTC
CDR3: CASSAQGGSYNEQFF

V: TRBV5-1
size: .
J: TRBJ2-2
D: .
DNA: TGCGCCAGCAGCTTGGAGGGACCCAGGCTTAGCGGCACCGGGGAGCTGTTTTTT
CDR3: CASSLEGPRLSGTGELFF

V: TRBV29-1
size: .
J: TRBJ2-7
D: .
DNA: TGCAGCGTCAGGACGACAGGTACCTACGAGCAGTACTTC
CDR3: CSVRTTGTYEQYF

V: TRBV18
size: once
J: TRBJ1-1
D: TRBD1
DNA: TGTGCCAGCTCACCGGGACAGCCGTCCACTGAAGCTTTCTTT
CDR3: CASSPGQPSTEAFF

V: TRBV5-1
size: .
J: TRBJ2-5
D: .
DNA: TGCGCCAGCAGCCCGGACAGTTGGCAGACCCAGTACTTC
CDR3: CASSPDSWQTQYF

V: TRBV4-3
size: .
J: TRBJ1-6
D: TRBD1
DNA: TGCGCCAGCAGCCAAGGATCGGCAGGGGGCGATTCACCCCTCCACTTT
CDR3: CASSQGSAGGDSPLHF

V: TRBV6-2/TRBV6-3
size: once
J: TRBJ1-2
D: TRBD1
DNA: TGTGCCAGCAGTTACCGAGACAGGGGTGCTGGCTACACCTTC
CDR3: CASSYRDRGAGYTF

V: TRBV6-5
size: .
J: TRBJ2-7
D: .
DNA: TGTGCCAGCAGTCCTGACAGGCGGCGAGAGCAGTACTTC
CDR3: CASSPDRRREQYF

V: TRBV2
size: once
J: TRBJ2-1
D: .
DNA: TGTGCCAGCAGTGAAGACGGGGGATCGGGCTACAATGAGCAGTTCTTC
CDR3: CASSEDGGSGYNEQFF

V: TRBV28
size: .
J: TRBJ2-1
D: .
DNA: TGTGCCAGCTCAGCCCCAGGTGCATACAATGAGCAGTTCTTC
CDR3: CASSAPGAYNEQFF

V: TRBV28
size: once
J: TRBJ1-1
D: TRBD1
DNA: TGTGCCAGCAGTCCTCTCGACAGGGGCCGCCCAAGAGACACTGAAGCTTTCTTT
CDR3: CASSPLDRGRPRDTEAFF

V: TRBV7-2
size: .
J: TRBJ2-1
D: .
DNA: TGTGCCAGCGGGGAGAGGGTCCTGGGCAATGAGCAGTTCTTC
CDR3: CASGERVLGNEQFF

V: TRBV19
size: .
J: TRBJ1-1
D: .
DNA: TGTGCCAGTAGCCCCCTGTTTGTCACTGAAGCTTTCTTT
CDR3: CASSPLFVTEAFF

V: TRBV30
size: .
J: TRBJ2-6
D: .
DNA: TGTGCCTGGAGCCTACGAGGGGGCTCTGGGGCCAACGTCCTGACTTTC
CDR3: CAWSLRGGSGANVLTF

V: TRBV19
size: .
J: TRBJ2-1
D: TRBD2
DNA: TGTGCCAGTTCCTCGGGAGGGAGTGGAAATGAGCAGTTCTTC
CDR3: CASSSGGSGNEQFF

V: TRBV19
size: .
J: TRBJ1-1
D: TRBD1
DNA: TGTGCCAGTAGTAGAGAGACAGGGGAAGCTTTCTTT
CDR3: CASSRETGEAFF

V: TRBV19
size: .
J: TRBJ1-2
D: TRBD1
DNA: TGTGCCAGTAGTACCCGCGGGACAGGGGAAAGCGGGTATGGCTACACCTTC
CDR3: CASSTRGTGESGYGYTF

V: TRBV4-2
size: once
J: TRBJ1-2
D: .
DNA: TGTGCCAGCAGCCAAGATCCGGCAGCGTCCGGCTACACCTTC
CDR3: CASSQDPAASGYTF

V: TRBV18
size: few
J: TRBJ2-7
D: TRBD2
DNA: TGTGCCAGCTCACCGGGCCACCCGGGACTAGCGATCCTCGAGCAGTACTTC
CDR3: CASSPGHPGLAILEQYF

V: TRBV6-6
size: .
J: TRBJ1-4
D: .
DNA: TGTGCCAGCAGTCCAAGAGGTGATAATGAAAAACTGTTTTTT
CDR3: CASSPRGDNEKLFF

V: TRBV6-2/TRBV6-3
size: few
J: TRBJ2-1
D: .
DNA: TGTGCCAGCAGTTACTCCGCGTCAGGGGTTTCCTACAATGAGCAGTTCTTC
CDR3: CASSYSASGVSYNEQFF

V: TRBV27
size: .
J: TRBJ2-7
D: .
DNA: TGTGCCAGCAGCCGGACAGTCGGTACCTACGAGCAGTACTTC
CDR3: CASSRTVGTYEQYF

V: TRBV11-1
size: .
J: TRBJ2-7
D: .
DNA: TGTGCCAGCAGCCAATTTCGCGGACTCCCCACCGAGCAGTACTTC
CDR3: CASSQFRGLPTEQYF

V: TRBV19
size: .
J: TRBJ2-7
D: TRBD1
DNA: TGTGCCAGTAGTAGTGGACAGGGGTACGGGGACGAGCAGTACTTC
CDR3: CASSSGQGYGDEQYF

V: TRBV4-1
size: .
J: TRBJ2-7
D: TRBD2
DNA: TGCGCCAGCAGCCTACTAGCGGGAGGGCCGTATGAGCAGTACTTC
CDR3: CASSLLAGGPYEQYF

V: TRBV27
size: .
J: TRBJ1-1
D: .
DNA: TGTGCCAGCAGTTTATACGGGGGGAGCACTGAAGCTTTCTTT
CDR3: CASSLYGGSTEAFF